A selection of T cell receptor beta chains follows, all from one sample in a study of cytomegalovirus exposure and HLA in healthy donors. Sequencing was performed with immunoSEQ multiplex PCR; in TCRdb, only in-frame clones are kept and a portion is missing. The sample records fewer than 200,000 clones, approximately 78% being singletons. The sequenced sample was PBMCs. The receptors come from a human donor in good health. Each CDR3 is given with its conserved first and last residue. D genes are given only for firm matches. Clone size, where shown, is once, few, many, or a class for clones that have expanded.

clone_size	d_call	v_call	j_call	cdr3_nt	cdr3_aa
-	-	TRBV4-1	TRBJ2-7	TGCGCCAGCAGCCAAGGTGAGGGTTCCTACGAGCAGTACTTC	CASSQGEGSYEQYF
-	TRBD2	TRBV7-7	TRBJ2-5	TGTGCTAGCAGCCCTAGCGGGGAGACCCAGTACTTC	CASSPSGETQYF
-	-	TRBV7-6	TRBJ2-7	TGTGCCAGCAGCGACCGGGGTTTGCACGAGCAGTACTTC	CASSDRGLHEQYF
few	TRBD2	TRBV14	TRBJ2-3	TGTGCCAGCAGCCAGCGGGGGGGGCCTACAGATACGCAGTATTTT	CASSQRGGPTDTQYF
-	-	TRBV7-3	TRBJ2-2	TGTGCCAGCAGCTTAGGGCGGAACACCGGGGAGCTGTTTTTT	CASSLGRNTGELFF
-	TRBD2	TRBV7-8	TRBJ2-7	TGTGCCAGCAGCTTAGCGGGGACTAGCTCCTACGAGCAGTACTTC	CASSLAGTSSYEQYF
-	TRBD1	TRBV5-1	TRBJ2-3	TGCGCCAGCAGGGGGACAGGGATCTTTTTCCGGACGCAGTATTTT	CASRGTGIFFRTQYF
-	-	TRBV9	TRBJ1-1	TGTGCCAGCAGCAAGGGGGACCCGACGAGCGCTGAAGCTTTCTTT	CASSKGDPTSAEAFF
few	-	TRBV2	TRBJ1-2	TGTGCCAGCAGTGTGCAGGGCGGAAGCTATGGCTACACCTTC	CASSVQGGSYGYTF
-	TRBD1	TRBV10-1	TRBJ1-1	TGCGCCAGCAGTGAACAGGGGACAGGGAACACTGAAGCTTTCTTT	CASSEQGTGNTEAFF
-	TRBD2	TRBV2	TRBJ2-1	TGTGCCAGCAGGGCAGAACTAGCGGGTTTCGTGAATGAGCAGTTCTTC	CASRAELAGFVNEQFF
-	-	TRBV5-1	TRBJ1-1	TGCGCCAGCAGCTTAAAGGGGGATGATAGGGCTTTCTTT	CASSLKGDDRAFF
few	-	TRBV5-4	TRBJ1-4	TGTGCCAGCAGTCCCAGGGGAGCGACTAATGAAAAACTGTTTTTT	CASSPRGATNEKLFF
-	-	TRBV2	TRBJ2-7	TGTGCCAGCAGGGATTACACTGACTACGAGCAGTACTTC	CASRDYTDYEQYF
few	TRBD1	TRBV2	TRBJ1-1	TGTGCCAGCAGTTTACAGGGGGCAGCTTTCTTT	CASSLQGAAFF
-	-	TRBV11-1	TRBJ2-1	TGTGCCAGCAGTCCTCAGCGTAATGAGCAGTTCTTC	CASSPQRNEQFF
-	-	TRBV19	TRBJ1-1	TGTGCCAGTAGTATGTACATCACGAACACTGAAGCTTTCTTT	CASSMYITNTEAFF
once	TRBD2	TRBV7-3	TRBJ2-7	TGTGCCAGCAGCCGGGGGGGGCGCGGAGAGGAGCAGTACTTC	CASSRGGRGEEQYF